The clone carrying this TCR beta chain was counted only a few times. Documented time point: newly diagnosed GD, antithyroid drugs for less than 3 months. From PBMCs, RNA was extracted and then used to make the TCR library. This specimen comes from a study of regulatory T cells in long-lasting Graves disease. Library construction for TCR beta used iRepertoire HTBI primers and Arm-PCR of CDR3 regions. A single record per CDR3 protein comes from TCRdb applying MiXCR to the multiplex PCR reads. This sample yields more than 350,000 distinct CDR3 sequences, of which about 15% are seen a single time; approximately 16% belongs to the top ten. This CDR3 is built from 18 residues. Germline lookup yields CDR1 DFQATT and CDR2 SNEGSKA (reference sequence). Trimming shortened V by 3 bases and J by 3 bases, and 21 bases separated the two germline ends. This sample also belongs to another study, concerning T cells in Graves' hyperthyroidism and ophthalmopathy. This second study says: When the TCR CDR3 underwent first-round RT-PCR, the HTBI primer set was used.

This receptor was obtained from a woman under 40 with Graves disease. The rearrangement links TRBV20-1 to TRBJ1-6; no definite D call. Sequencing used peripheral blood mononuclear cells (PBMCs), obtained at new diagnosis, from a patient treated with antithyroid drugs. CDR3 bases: TGCAGTGCTAGGTCTAGGAGGGATAAGTTTCGCTATAATTCACCCCTCCACTTT. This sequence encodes CSARSRRDKFRYNSPLHF.